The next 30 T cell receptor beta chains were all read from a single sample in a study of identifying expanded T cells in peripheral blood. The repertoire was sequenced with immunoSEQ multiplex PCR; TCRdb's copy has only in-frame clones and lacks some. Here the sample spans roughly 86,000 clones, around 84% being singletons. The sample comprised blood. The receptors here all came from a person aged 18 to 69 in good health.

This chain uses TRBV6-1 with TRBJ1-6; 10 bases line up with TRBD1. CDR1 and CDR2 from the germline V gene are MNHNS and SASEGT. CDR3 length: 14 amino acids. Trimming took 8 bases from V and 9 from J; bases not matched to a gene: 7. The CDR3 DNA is TGTGCCAGCGCCGGGGACAGGGGTGGTTCACCCCTCCACTTT. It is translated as CASAGDRGGSPLHF.

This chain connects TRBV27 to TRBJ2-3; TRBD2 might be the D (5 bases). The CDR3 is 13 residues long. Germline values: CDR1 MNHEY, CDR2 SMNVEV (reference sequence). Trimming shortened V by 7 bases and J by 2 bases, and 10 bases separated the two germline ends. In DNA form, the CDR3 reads TGTGCCAGCAAGTTGAGGGTCACAGATACGCAGTATTTT. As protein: CASKLRVTDTQYF.

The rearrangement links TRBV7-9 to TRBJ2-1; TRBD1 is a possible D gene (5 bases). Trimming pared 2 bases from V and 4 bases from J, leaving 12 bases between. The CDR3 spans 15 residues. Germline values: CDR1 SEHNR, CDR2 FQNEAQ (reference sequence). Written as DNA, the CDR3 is TGTGCCAGCAGCTTAAGTGCAGGGCCTTACAATGAGCAGTTCTTC. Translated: CASSLSAGPYNEQFF.

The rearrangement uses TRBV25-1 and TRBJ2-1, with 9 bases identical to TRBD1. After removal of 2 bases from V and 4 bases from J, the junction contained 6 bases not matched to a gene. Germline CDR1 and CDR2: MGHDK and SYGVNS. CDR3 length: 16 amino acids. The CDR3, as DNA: TGTGCCAGCAGTGAAGCGACAGGGGGACGATACAATGAGCAGTTCTTC. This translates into CASSEATGGRYNEQFF.

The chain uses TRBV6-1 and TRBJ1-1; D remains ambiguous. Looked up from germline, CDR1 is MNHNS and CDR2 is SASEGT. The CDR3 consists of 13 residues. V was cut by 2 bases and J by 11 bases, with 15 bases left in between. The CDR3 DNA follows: TGTGCCAGCAGTGAACATAAGGACGGCACCGCTTTCTTT. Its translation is CASSEHKDGTAFF.

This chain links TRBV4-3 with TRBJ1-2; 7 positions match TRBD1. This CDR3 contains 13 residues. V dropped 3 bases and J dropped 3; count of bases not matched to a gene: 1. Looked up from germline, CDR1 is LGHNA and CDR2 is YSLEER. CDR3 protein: CASSQGQHYGYTF. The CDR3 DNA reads TGCGCCAGCAGCCAGGGACAGCACTATGGCTACACCTTC.

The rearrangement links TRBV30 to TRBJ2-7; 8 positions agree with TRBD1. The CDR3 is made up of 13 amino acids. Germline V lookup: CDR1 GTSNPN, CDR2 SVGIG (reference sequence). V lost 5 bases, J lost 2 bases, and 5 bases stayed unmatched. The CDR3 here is CAWGTGRTYEQYF. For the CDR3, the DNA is TGTGCCTGGGGGACAGGCCGAACCTACGAGCAGTACTTC.

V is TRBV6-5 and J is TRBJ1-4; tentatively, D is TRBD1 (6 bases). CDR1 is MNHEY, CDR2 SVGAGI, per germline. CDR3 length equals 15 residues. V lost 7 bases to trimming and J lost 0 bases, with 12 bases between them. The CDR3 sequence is CASKRKGATNEKLFF. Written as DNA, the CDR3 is TGTGCCAGCAAGAGGAAGGGGGCAACTAATGAAAAACTGTTTTTT.

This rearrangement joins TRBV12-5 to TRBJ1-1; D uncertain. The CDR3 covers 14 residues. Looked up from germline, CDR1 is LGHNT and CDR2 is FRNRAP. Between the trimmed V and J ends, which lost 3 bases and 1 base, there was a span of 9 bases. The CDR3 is CASGFLSGNTEAFF. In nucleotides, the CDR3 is TGTGCTAGTGGTTTTCTGTCAGGGAACACTGAAGCTTTCTTT.

The CDR3 DNA reads TGTGCCGGAGGGGAAGGGGGCTTATATAATTCACCCCTCCACTTT. It translates to CAGGEGGLYNSPLHF. This sequence joins TRBV2 and TRBJ1-6, with 7 bases fitting TRBD1. The germline V gene encodes CDR1 SNHLY and CDR2 FYNNEI. CDR3 length: 15 amino acids. V shed 11 bases and J 4 bases; nucleotides not matched to a gene: 11.

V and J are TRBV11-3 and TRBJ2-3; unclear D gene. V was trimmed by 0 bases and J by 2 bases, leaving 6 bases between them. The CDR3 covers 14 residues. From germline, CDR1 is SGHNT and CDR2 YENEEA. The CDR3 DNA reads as TGTGCCAGCAGCTTAGAACTCACCACAGATACGCAGTATTTT. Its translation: CASSLELTTDTQYF.

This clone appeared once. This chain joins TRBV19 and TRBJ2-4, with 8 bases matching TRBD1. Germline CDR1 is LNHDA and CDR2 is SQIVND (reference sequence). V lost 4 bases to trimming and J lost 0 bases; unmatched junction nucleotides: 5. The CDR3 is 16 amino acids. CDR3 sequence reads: CASSKDRDGAKNIQYF. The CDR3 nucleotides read TGTGCCAGTAGTAAGGACAGGGATGGAGCCAAAAACATTCAGTACTTC.

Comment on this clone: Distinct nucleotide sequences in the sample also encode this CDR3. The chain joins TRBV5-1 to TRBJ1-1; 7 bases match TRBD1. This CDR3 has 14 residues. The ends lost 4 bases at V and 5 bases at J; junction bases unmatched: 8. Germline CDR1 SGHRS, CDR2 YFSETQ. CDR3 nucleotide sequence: TGCGCCAGCAGCAGGGATCCAGGGGGAACTGAAGCTTTCTTT. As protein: CASSRDPGGTEAFF.

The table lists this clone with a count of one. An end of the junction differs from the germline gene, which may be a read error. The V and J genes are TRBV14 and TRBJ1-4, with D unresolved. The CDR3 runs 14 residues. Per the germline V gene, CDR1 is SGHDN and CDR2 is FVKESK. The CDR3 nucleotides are TGTGCCAGCAGCCCCCCCGGTATTTCGCACCCCGTTCTTTTT. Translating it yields CASSPPGISHPVLF.

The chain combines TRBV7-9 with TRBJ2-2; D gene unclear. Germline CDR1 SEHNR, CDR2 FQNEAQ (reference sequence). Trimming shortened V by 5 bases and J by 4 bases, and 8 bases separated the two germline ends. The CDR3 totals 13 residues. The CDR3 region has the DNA TGTGCCAGCAGCCCTTGGGTCACCGGGGAGCTGTTTTTT. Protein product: CASSPWVTGELFF.

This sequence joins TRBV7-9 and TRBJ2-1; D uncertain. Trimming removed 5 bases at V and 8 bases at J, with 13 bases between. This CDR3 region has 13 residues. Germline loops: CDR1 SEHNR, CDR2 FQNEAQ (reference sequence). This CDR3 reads CASSPPLSDEQFF. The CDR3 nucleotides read TGTGCCAGCAGCCCCCCCCTGAGCGATGAGCAGTTCTTC.

The CDR3 bases are TGTGCCAGCAGCCGTAGGGACAGGGCGGATGGCTACACCTTC. This encodes CASSRRDRADGYTF. The chain has TRBV7-2 and TRBJ1-2, with TRBD1 matching over 9 bases. This CDR3 has 14 amino acids. J was trimmed by 6 bases and V by 5 bases; bases with no gene match: 7. Germline loops: CDR1 SGHTA, CDR2 FQGNSA.

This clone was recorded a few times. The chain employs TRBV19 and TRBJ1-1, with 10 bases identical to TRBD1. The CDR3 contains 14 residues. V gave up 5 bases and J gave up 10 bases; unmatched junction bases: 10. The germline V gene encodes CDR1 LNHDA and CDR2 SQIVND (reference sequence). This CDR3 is CASSPVPGQGLAFF. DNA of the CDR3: TGTGCCAGTAGTCCAGTCCCGGGACAGGGGTTAGCTTTCTTT.

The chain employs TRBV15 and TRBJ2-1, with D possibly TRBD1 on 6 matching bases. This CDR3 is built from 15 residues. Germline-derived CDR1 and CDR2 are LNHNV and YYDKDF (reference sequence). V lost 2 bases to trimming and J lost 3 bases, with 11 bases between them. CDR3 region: CATSRPRGFYNEQFF. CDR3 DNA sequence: TGTGCCACCAGCAGACCCAGGGGCTTCTACAATGAGCAGTTCTTC.

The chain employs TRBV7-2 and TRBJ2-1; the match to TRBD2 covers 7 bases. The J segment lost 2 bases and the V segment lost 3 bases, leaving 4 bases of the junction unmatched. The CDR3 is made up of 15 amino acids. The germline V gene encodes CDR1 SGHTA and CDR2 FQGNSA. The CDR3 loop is CASSLEGRAYNEQFF. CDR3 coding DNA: TGTGCCAGCAGCTTGGAGGGGAGGGCCTACAATGAGCAGTTCTTC. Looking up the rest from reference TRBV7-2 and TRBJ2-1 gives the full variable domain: GAGVSQSPSNKVTEKGKDVELRCDPISGHTALYWYRQSLGQGLEFLIYFQGNSAPDKSGLPSDRFSAERTGGSVSTLTIQRTQQEDSAVYLCASSLEGRAYNEQFFGPGTRLTVL.

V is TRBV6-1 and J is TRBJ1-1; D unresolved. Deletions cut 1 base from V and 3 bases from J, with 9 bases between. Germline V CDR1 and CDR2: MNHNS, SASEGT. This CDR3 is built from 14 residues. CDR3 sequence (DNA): TGTGCCAGCAGTGAAGGGGCAACGGACACTGAAGCTTTCTTT. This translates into CASSEGATDTEAFF.

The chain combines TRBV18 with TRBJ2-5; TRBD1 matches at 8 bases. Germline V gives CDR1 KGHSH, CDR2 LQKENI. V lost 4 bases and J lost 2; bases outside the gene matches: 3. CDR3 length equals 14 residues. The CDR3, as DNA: TGTGCCAGCTCACTGAGGACAGGGCAAGAGACCCAGTACTTC. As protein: CASSLRTGQETQYF. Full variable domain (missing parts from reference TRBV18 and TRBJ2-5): NAGVMQNPRHLVRRRGQEARLRCSPMKGHSHVYWYRQLPEEGLKFMVYLQKENIIDESGMPKERFSAEFPKEGPSILRIQQVVRGDSAAYFCASSLRTGQETQYFGPGTRLLVL.

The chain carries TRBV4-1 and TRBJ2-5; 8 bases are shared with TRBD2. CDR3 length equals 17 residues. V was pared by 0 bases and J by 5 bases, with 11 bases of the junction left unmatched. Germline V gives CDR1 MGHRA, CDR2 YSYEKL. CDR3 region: CASSQELRTSMVETQYF. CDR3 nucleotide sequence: TGCGCCAGCAGCCAAGAATTAAGGACTAGCATGGTGGAGACCCAGTACTTC.

The CDR3 DNA sequence: TGCAGCGTTGCCCGAACAGGGTTTGAAGAGACCCAGTACTTC. The encoded protein is CSVARTGFEETQYF. V gene TRBV29-1 combines with J gene TRBJ2-5; TRBD1 is a possible D gene (6 bases). V was clipped by 4 bases and J by 3 bases, with 15 bases between them. The CDR3 runs 14 residues. CDR1 and CDR2 (germline): SQVTM, ANQGSEA. The full variable domain, rest sourced from reference TRBV29-1 and TRBJ2-5, is SAVISQKPSRDICQRGTSLTIQCQVDSQVTMMFWYRQQPGQSLTLIATANQGSEATYESGFVIDKFPISRPNLTFSTLTVSNMSPEDSSIYLCSVARTGFEETQYFGPGTRLLVL.

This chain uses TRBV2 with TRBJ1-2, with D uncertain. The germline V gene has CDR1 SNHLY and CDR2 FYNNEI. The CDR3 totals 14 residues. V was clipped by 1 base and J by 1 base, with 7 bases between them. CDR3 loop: CASSEGEFNYGYTF. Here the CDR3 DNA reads TGTGCCAGCAGTGAAGGCGAATTTAACTATGGCTACACCTTC. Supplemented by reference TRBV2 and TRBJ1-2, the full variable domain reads EPEVTQTPSHQVTQMGQEVILRCVPISNHLYFYWYRQILGQKVEFLVSFYNNEISEKSEIFDDQFSVERPDGSNFTLKIRSTKLEDSAMYFCASSEGEFNYGYTFGSGTRLTVV.

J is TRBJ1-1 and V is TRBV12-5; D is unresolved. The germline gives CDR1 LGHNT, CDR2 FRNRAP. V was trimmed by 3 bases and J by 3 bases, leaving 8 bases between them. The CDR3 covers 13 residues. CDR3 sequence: CASGFDTYTEAFF. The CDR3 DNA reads TGTGCTAGTGGTTTTGACACCTACACTGAAGCTTTCTTT. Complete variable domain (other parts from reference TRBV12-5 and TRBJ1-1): DARVTQTPRHKVTEMGQEVTMRCQPILGHNTVFWYRQTMMQGLELLAYFRNRAPLDDSGMPKDRFSAEMPDATLATLKIQPSEPRDSAVYFCASGFDTYTEAFFGQGTRLTVV.

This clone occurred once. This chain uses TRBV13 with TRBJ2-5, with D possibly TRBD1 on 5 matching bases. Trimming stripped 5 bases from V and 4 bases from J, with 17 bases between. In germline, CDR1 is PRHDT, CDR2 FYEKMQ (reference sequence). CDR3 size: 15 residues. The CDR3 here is CASSPGRRGGETQYF. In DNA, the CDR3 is TGTGCCAGCAGCCCAGGACGTAGGGGTGGAGAGACCCAGTACTTC.

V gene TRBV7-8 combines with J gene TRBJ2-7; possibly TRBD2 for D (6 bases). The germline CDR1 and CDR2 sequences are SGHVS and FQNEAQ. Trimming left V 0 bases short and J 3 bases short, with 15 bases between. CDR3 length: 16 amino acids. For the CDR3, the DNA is TGTGCCAGCAGCTTAGCGCGCGGGGCGCAGATCTACGAGCAGTACTTC. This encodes CASSLARGAQIYEQYF.

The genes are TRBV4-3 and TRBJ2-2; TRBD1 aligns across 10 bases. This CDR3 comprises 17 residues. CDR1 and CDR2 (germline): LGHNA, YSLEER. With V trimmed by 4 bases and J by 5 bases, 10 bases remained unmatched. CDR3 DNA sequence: TGCGCCAGCAGCCCCGGATTCCGGGACAGGGGAACCGGGGAGCTGTTTTTT. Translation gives CASSPGFRDRGTGELFF.

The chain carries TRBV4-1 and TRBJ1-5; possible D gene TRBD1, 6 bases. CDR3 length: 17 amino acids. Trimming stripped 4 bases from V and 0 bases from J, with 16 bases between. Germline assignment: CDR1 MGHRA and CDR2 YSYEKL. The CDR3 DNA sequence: TGCGCCAGCAGCCCCGGGGGGGCAGGCTATAGCAATCAGCCCCAGCATTTT. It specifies CASSPGGAGYSNQPQHF.